The 20 T cell receptor beta chains given below trace back to one sample, sequenced in a study of blood T cell repertoires in COVID-19. The assay was immunoSEQ multiplex PCR, and TCRdb's table has in-frame clones only and misses some. This sample has roughly 320,000 clones; 90% to 95% occur once, and the top ten carry 3.9%. The source material was PBMCs or T cells enriched from blood (not recorded which). The receptors shown here come from a woman in her 30s who had been exposed to COVID-19.

A few counts support this clone. The J gene is TRBJ1-6, the V gene TRBV30; TRBD1 aligns across 7 bases. Germline values: CDR1 GTSNPN, CDR2 SVGIG (reference sequence). V was pared by 4 bases and J by 2 bases, with 8 bases of the junction left unmatched. The CDR3 sequence is 16 residues long. The CDR3 is CAWTRGRGTYNSPLHF. CDR3 DNA sequence: TGTGCCTGGACGCGGGGCAGGGGGACCTATAATTCACCCCTCCACTTT.

The chain has TRBV25-1 and TRBJ2-5, with D maybe TRBD2 (6 bases). This CDR3 contains 12 residues. Trimming left V 5 bases short and J 5 bases short, with 9 bases between. Germline V gene lookup returns CDR1 MGHDK and CDR2 SYGVNS. The CDR3 is CASSMGGETQYF. CDR3 nucleotides: TGTGCCAGCAGTATGGGGGGTGAGACCCAGTACTTC.

In this sample, this clone turned up once. The chain has TRBV7-9 and TRBJ1-2; 10 nucleotides line up with TRBD1. The CDR3 contains 15 residues. The J segment lost 9 bases and the V segment lost 5 bases, leaving 12 bases of the junction unmatched. Germline values: CDR1 SEHNR, CDR2 FQNEAQ (reference sequence). The DNA for the CDR3 is TGTGCCAGCAGCCACCCGGGACAGGGGACTATGCGCTACACCTTC. This translates into CASSHPGQGTMRYTF.

The V call is TRBV12-3 or TRBV12-4, the J call TRBJ2-1, with TRBD2 as a possible D gene (5 bases). V lost 3 bases and J lost 6, with 6 bases in between. The CDR3 extends over 12 amino acids. The CDR3 coding sequence is TGTGCCAGCAGTTTGGCGGGCAATGAGCAGTTCTTC. This codes for CASSLAGNEQFF.

The chain joins TRBV5-1 to TRBJ2-5, with a possible D match to TRBD2 (6 bases). The CDR3 length is 19 residues. Per the germline V gene, CDR1 is SGHRS and CDR2 is YFSETQ. Deletions cut 2 bases from V and 4 bases from J, with 27 bases between. Here the CDR3 reads CASSFLPGDALTNGETQYF. CDR3 nucleotide sequence: TGCGCCAGCAGCTTCCTACCGGGAGACGCCTTGACAAACGGAGAGACCCAGTACTTC.

This chain uses TRBV6-5 with TRBJ1-2; 7 bases are a match to TRBD1. This CDR3 comprises 15 residues. Germline CDR1 and CDR2: MNHEY and SVGAGI. V shed 6 bases and J 2 bases; nucleotides not matched to a gene: 9. The CDR3 here is CASRPDRVGNYGYTF. The CDR3 nucleotides read TGTGCCAGCAGACCTGACAGGGTAGGGAACTATGGCTACACCTTC.

In DNA, the CDR3 is TGTGCCAGCAGTGTGTCATCCTACGAGCAGTACTTC. The encoded protein is CASSVSSYEQYF. The chain is built from TRBV2 and TRBJ2-7, with D unclear. Per the germline V gene, CDR1 is SNHLY and CDR2 is FYNNEI. Trimming removed 4 bases at V and 1 base at J, with 5 bases between. The CDR3 is 12 residues long.

V usage is TRBV10-2 and J usage is TRBJ2-4, with a tentative D call TRBD2 (6 bases). Germline lookup yields CDR1 WSHSY and CDR2 SAAADI. V was cut by 8 bases and J by 0 bases, with 11 bases left in between. The CDR3 length is 14 residues. CDR3 loop: CASGTSLAKNIQYF. The CDR3 bases are TGCGCCAGCGGCACTAGCTTAGCCAAAAACATTCAGTACTTC.

The rearrangement uses TRBV13 and TRBJ2-7, with D possibly TRBD1 on 5 matching bases. Germline CDR1 and CDR2: PRHDT and FYEKMQ (reference sequence). CDR3 length equals 13 residues. The V gene lost 3 bases and the J gene lost 5 bases, with 11 bases spanning the gap. The CDR3 protein is CASSFRGWHEQYF. CDR3 bases: TGTGCCAGCAGCTTTAGGGGCTGGCACGAGCAGTACTTC.

V and J are TRBV18 and TRBJ1-4; TRBD1 aligns across 7 bases. The junction had 3 bases not matched to a gene; V was cut back by 6 bases and J by 5 bases. Germline V CDR1 and CDR2: KGHSH, LQKENI. This CDR3 region has 13 residues. The CDR3 here is CASSSGQNEKLFF. CDR3 sequence (DNA): TGTGCCAGCTCTTCGGGACAGAATGAAAAACTGTTTTTT.

The V gene is TRBV27, the J gene TRBJ1-1, with 9 bases fitting TRBD1. The CDR3 length is 13 residues. V lost 6 bases and J lost 5; bases outside the gene matches: 4. Germline V gene sequence: CDR1 MNHEY, CDR2 SMNVEV (reference sequence). Written as DNA, the CDR3 is TGTGCCAGCAGCCACAGGGGGCATACTGAAGCTTTCTTT. Amino acid sequence: CASSHRGHTEAFF.

The chain links TRBV5-1 to TRBJ2-3; D gene unclear. CDR1 and CDR2 (germline): SGHRS, YFSETQ. The CDR3 contains 13 residues. Trimming stripped 7 bases from V and 2 bases from J, with 11 bases between. The CDR3 coding sequence is TGCGCCAGCCGTCCCGCGTACACAGATACGCAGTATTTT. It specifies CASRPAYTDTQYF.

This clone occurred once. The rearrangement uses TRBV2 and TRBJ2-2; D gene ambiguous. The ends were cut back, 4 bases at V and 7 bases at J, with 16 bases in the middle. Germline assignment: CDR1 SNHLY and CDR2 FYNNEI. This CDR3 spans 15 amino acids. CDR3 nucleotides: TGTGCCAGCAGTGCCATGCAGGTGTCGCGCGGGGAGCTGTTTTTT. Amino acids: CASSAMQVSRGELFF.

V and J are TRBV12-3 or TRBV12-4 and TRBJ2-5; perhaps TRBD1 as D (6 bases). This CDR3 has 13 residues. Trimming pared 6 bases from V and 3 bases from J, leaving 11 bases between. The CDR3 loop reads CASSRTGKETQYF. The CDR3 DNA is TGTGCCAGCAGCCGTACAGGGAAAGAGACCCAGTACTTC.

The CDR3 protein is CASSFDRVPNQPQHF. The DNA for the CDR3 is TGTGCCAGCAGCTTCGACAGGGTTCCCAATCAGCCCCAGCATTTT. The J gene is TRBJ1-5, the V gene TRBV6-5; 7 bases are a match to TRBD1. The CDR3 is 15 amino acids. With V trimmed by 6 bases and J by 3 bases, 8 bases remained unmatched. CDR1 is MNHEY, CDR2 SVGAGI, per germline.

DNA of the CDR3: TGTGCCAGCAGCTTAGCATCCCTTCGCGCCAGGGACTATGGCTACACCTTC. This translates into CASSLASLRARDYGYTF. The chain combines TRBV7-9 with TRBJ1-2; TRBD1 might be the D (5 bases). The V gene's germline CDR1 is SEHNR and CDR2 FQNEAQ (reference sequence). Between the trimmed V and J ends, which lost 0 bases and 3 bases, there was a span of 17 bases. The CDR3 consists of 17 residues. The full variable domain, rest sourced from reference TRBV7-9 and TRBJ1-2, is DTGVSQNPRHKITKRGQNVTFRCDPISEHNRLYWYRQTLGQGPEFLTYFQNEAQLEKSRLLSDRFSAERPKGSFSTLEIQRTEQGDSAMYLCASSLASLRARDYGYTFGSGTRLTVV.

The chain recombines TRBV2 with TRBJ2-1; possible D gene TRBD2, 6 bases. Trimming cost V 8 bases and J 6 bases, with 11 bases left between them. The CDR3 runs 12 residues. Germline V CDR1 and CDR2: SNHLY, FYNNEI. The CDR3 nucleotides read TGTGCCAGCGGGGGACTCATCAATGAGCAGTTCTTC. Translation gives CASGGLINEQFF.

V usage is TRBV4-2 and J usage is TRBJ2-7; no reliable D call. The CDR3 totals 16 residues. In germline, CDR1 is LGHNA, CDR2 YNFKEQ. Trimming cost V 1 base and J 0 bases, with 13 bases left between them. CDR3 nucleotide sequence: TGTGCCAGCAGCCAAGCCACGGGTAAGACCTCCTACGAGCAGTACTTC. This translates into CASSQATGKTSYEQYF.

This clone was recorded a few times. The genes are TRBV18 and TRBJ1-1, with D possibly matching TRBD1 (6 bases). This CDR3 contains 15 residues. From germline, CDR1 is KGHSH and CDR2 LQKENI. V dropped 3 bases and J dropped 6 bases, with 17 bases sitting between them. The CDR3 loop is CASSPYRATTAEAFF. In nucleotides, the CDR3 is TGTGCCAGCTCACCCTACAGGGCCACTACGGCTGAAGCTTTCTTT.

The V call is TRBV27, the J call TRBJ1-2; D is unclear. The CDR3 length is 15 residues. V shed 4 bases and J shed 5 bases, with 17 bases lying between them. Germline values: CDR1 MNHEY, CDR2 SMNVEV (reference sequence). The CDR3 DNA reads as TGTGCCAGCAGTTCACCCCGTGAGGGAGTATATGGCTACACCTTC. Protein: CASSSPREGVYGYTF.